This T cell receptor beta chain stems from a study of metastatic and nonmetastatic thyroid tumors. Study at large: Peripheral blood and tumor or nodule samples from malignant and benign thyroid patients were compared. Notes on the study in general: The reported finding was significantly higher TCR beta diversity in malignant thyroid tumors relative to benign nodules, in blood and tumor.

In germline, CDR1 is KGHSH, CDR2 LQKENI. The ends were cut back, 3 bases at V and 8 bases at J, with 13 bases in the middle. This CDR3 has 13 residues. Points on this clone: As yet, its antigen is unknown.

Patients were all untreated before their thyroid surgery. As processed by the authors: The authors used CDR3 differences across clinicopathological groups to build a distant-metastasis classifier for papillary thyroid cancer. TCRdb re-called clones from the PCR reads using MiXCR. V and J calls and clone size were set by TCRdb, not the authors. The sample includes 11,000 or so clones, more than 35% of them seen just once. V is TRBV18 and J is TRBJ1-2; tentative D call: TRBD1 (5 bases). The receptor's source is a female donor with papillary thyroid cancer or a benign thyroid nodule (not recorded which). Some clones in this sample may be carry-over from other donors' samples. The sample taken for sequencing was tumor tissue. The CDR3 spells CASSPRDLGGYTF. In nucleotides, the CDR3 is TGTGCCAGCTCACCCCGGGACCTGGGAGGCTACACCTTC.